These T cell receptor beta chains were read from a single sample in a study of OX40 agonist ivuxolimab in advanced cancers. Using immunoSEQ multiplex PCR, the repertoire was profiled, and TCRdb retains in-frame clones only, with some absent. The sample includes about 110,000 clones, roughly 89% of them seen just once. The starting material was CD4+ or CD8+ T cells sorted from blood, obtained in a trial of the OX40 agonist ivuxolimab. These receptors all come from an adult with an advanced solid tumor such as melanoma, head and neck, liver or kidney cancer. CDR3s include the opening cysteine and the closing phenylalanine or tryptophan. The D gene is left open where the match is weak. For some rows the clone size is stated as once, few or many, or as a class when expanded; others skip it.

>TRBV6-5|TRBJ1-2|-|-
CASSYAAGYGYTF
TGTGCCAGCAGTTATGCGGCAGGGTATGGCTACACCTTC
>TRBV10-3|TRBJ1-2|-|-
CAIRDTGRANGYTF
TGTGCCATCAGGGATACAGGGAGGGCTAATGGCTACACCTTC
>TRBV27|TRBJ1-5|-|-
CASSFLGHHSNQPQHF
TGTGCCAGCAGTTTCCTGGGACACCATAGCAATCAGCCCCAGCATTTT
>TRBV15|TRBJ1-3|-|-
CATSRSGNTIYF
TGTGCCACCAGCAGATCTGGAAACACCATATATTTT
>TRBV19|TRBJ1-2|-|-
CASSIVRGFGYGYTF
TGTGCCAGTAGTATAGTACGGGGTTTCGGCTATGGCTACACCTTC
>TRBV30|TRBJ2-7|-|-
CAWKGVTWGYEQYF
TGTGCCTGGAAGGGGGTTACGTGGGGGTACGAGCAGTACTTC
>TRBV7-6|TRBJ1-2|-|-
CASSLGVETYGYTF
TGTGCCAGCAGCTTAGGGGTGGAGACCTATGGCTACACCTTC
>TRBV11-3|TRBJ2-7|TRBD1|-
CASSLYGTGGHEQYF
TGTGCCAGCAGCTTATACGGGACAGGGGGCCACGAGCAGTACTTC
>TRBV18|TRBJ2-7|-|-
CASSSSRQGPEQYF
TGTGCCAGCTCATCTTCCAGGCAAGGGCCCGAGCAGTACTTC
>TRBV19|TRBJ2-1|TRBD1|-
CASSRADRGHNEQFF
TGTGCCAGTAGTCGGGCAGACAGGGGTCACAATGAGCAGTTCTTC
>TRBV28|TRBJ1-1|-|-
CASSPDSKNTEAFF
TGTGCCAGCAGTCCGGACAGTAAAAACACTGAAGCTTTCTTT
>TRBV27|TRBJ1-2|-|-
CASSRTASYRYGYTF
TGTGCCAGCAGTCGGACTGCATCTTATAGGTATGGCTACACCTTC
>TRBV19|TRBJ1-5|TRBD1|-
CASSMAKRTGLNQPQHF
TGTGCCAGTAGTATGGCGAAAAGGACAGGCTTAAATCAGCCCCAGCATTTT
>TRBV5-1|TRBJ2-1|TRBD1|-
CASSRQGAENNEQFF
TGCGCCAGCAGCCGACAGGGGGCGGAAAACAATGAGCAGTTCTTC
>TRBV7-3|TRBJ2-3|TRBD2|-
CASSPHAPAGGNTDTQYF
TGTGCCAGCAGCCCCCATGCCCCTGCGGGAGGGAATACAGATACGCAGTATTTT
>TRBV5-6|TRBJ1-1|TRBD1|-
CASSPTGVDTEAFF
TGTGCCAGCAGCCCGACAGGGGTCGACACTGAAGCTTTCTTT
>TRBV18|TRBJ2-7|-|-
CASSQKLGAFNEQYF
TGTGCCAGCTCACAAAAACTGGGGGCTTTCAACGAGCAGTACTTC
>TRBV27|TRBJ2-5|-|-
CASSLKGEATQYF
TGTGCCAGCAGTTTAAAGGGGGAGGCGACCCAGTACTTC
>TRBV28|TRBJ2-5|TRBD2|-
CASQSPAGGETQYF
TGTGCCAGCCAGTCTCCGGCGGGAGGAGAGACCCAGTACTTC
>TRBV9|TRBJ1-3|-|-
CASSAHLDSFRNTIYF
TGTGCCAGCAGCGCTCACCTTGACAGTTTTCGAAACACCATATATTTT
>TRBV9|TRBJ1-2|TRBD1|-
CASSVAIRDRGGYGYTF
TGTGCCAGCAGCGTAGCTATTAGGGACAGGGGAGGCTATGGCTACACCTTC
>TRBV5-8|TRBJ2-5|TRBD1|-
CASSATGGRETQYF
TGTGCCAGCAGCGCCACAGGGGGTCGAGAGACCCAGTACTTC
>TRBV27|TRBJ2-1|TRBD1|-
CASSPDRVSYNEQFF
TGTGCCAGCAGTCCAGACAGGGTGTCCTACAATGAGCAGTTCTTC
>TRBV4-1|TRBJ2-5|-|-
CASSPDPTGETQYF
TGCGCCAGCAGCCCCGACCCAACAGGGGAGACCCAGTACTTC
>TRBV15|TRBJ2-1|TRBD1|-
CATSSLYRGQDNEQFF
TGTGCCACCAGCAGTCTCTACAGGGGGCAGGACAATGAGCAGTTCTTC
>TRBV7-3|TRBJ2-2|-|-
CASSPRTVSNTGELFF
TGTGCCAGCAGCCCCAGAACAGTTTCGAACACCGGGGAGCTGTTTTTT
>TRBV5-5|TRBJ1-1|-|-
CASSPSWALNTEAFF
TGTGCCAGCAGCCCATCCTGGGCCCTGAACACTGAAGCTTTCTTT
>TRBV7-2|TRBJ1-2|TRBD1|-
CASSNRQGADGYTF
TGTGCCAGCAGCAACAGACAGGGGGCGGATGGCTACACCTTC
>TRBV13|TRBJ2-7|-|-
CASSLVAGRGSYEQYF
TGTGCCAGCAGCTTAGTAGCGGGCAGGGGAAGCTACGAGCAGTACTTC
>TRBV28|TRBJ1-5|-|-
CASSRDRYPGQPQHF
TGTGCCAGCAGTCGGGACCGATATCCCGGTCAGCCCCAGCATTTT
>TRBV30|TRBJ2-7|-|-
CAWSVRGSRRYYEQYF
TGTGCCTGGAGTGTAAGGGGCAGTCGGAGGTACTACGAGCAGTACTTC
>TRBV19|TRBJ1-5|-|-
CASVLEGESGNQPQHF
TGTGCCAGCGTCTTGGAGGGCGAATCAGGCAATCAGCCCCAGCATTTT
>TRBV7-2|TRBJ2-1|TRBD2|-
CASSLAVSGGARNEQFF
TGTGCCAGCAGCTTAGCTGTTAGCGGGGGGGCCAGGAATGAGCAGTTCTTC
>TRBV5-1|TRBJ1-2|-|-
CASSLYPSNYGYTF
TGCGCCAGCAGCTTGTACCCCAGCAACTATGGCTACACCTTC
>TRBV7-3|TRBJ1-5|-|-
CASSSDGIQPQHF
TGTGCCAGCAGCTCGGATGGTATTCAGCCCCAGCATTTT
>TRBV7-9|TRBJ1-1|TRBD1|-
CASSRGRYGQGNTEAFF
TGTGCCAGCAGCCGAGGGCGATACGGACAGGGGAACACTGAAGCTTTCTTT
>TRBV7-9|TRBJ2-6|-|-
CASSFSADSGANVLTF
TGTGCCAGCAGCTTTTCGGCTGACTCTGGGGCCAACGTCCTGACTTTC
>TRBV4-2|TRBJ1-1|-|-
CASSRPGTEAFF
TGTGCCAGCAGCCGCCCAGGGACTGAAGCTTTCTTT
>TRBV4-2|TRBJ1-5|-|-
CASSQDLGGFNQPQHF
TGTGCCAGCAGCCAAGATCTCGGGGGGTTCAATCAGCCCCAGCATTTT
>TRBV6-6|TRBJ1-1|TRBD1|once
CATRGESMNTEAFF
TGTGCCACCAGGGGGGAAAGCATGAACACTGAAGCTTTCTTT